Below are 7 T cell receptor beta chains sequenced from a single sample in a study of metastatic and nonmetastatic thyroid tumors. Patients underwent thyroid surgery, and none had received any treatment before it. TCRdb re-analyzed the PCR reads through MiXCR. The table lists 45,000 or so clones, approximately 4.1% of them singletons, with approximately 9.5% in the top ten. The sample was blood. The origin of the receptors is a female donor with papillary thyroid cancer or a benign thyroid nodule (not recorded which). Some clones in this sample may be carry-over from other donors' samples.

This clone was seen ten or more times. In the same sample, other DNA sequences code for this CDR3. The gene calls are TRBV12-3 or TRBV12-4 and TRBJ2-7, with TRBD2 identical over 13 bases. The junction had 8 bases not matched to a gene; V was cut back by 4 bases and J by 5 bases. The CDR3 is 16 residues long. In nucleotides, the CDR3 is TGTGCCAGCAGTTCTATACTAGCGGGAGGGCCCCACGAGCAGTACTTC. Amino acid sequence: CASSSILAGGPHEQYF.

This clone was seen more than once but under ten times. A much more abundant neighbour one base away suggests this may be a read error. The chain couples TRBV6-1 to TRBJ2-1; D perhaps matches TRBD1 (5 bases). Looked up from germline, CDR1 is MNHNS and CDR2 is SASEGT. The CDR3 extends over 13 amino acids. The CDR3 region is CASIEVWGDEQFF. For the CDR3, the DNA is TGTGCCAGCATTGAAGTTTGGGGCGATGAGCAGTTCTTC.

Comment on this clone: As the CDR3 is not closed by the conserved phenylalanine or tryptophan, this likely results from a read error. The chain links TRBV30 to TRBJ2-2; 8 bases are shared with TRBD1. This CDR3 has 17 amino acids. The germline V gene has CDR1 GTSNPN and CDR2 SVGIG (reference sequence). V lost 5 bases, J lost 6 bases, and 17 bases stayed unmatched. CDR3 coding DNA: TGTGCCTGGCAGAGACTTACCGGGACAGGTAATCCCGGGGAGCTGTTTTAT. It yields the protein CAWQRLTGTGNPGELFY.

This clone was observed at least ten times. The rearrangement joins TRBV5-1 to TRBJ2-7; 8 bases are shared with TRBD2. From germline, CDR1 is SGHRS and CDR2 YFSETQ. The CDR3 runs 14 residues. V shed 3 bases, J shed 3 bases, and the junction held 5 bases outside the gene matches. The CDR3 sequence: CASSYSGSVYEQYF. CDR3 nucleotides: TGCGCCAGCAGCTACAGCGGGAGCGTCTACGAGCAGTACTTC.

This clone was observed many times. The chain uses TRBV3-1 and TRBJ1-5; 7 bases fit TRBD1. The germline V gene has CDR1 LGHDT and CDR2 YNNKEL (reference sequence). J was trimmed by 0 bases and V by 6 bases; bases with no gene match: 8. CDR3 length: 16 amino acids. This chain's CDR3 is CASSQGGSYSNQPQHF. In DNA, the CDR3 is TGTGCCAGCAGTCAGGGGGGCAGTTATAGCAATCAGCCCCAGCATTTT.

This clone was detected many times. This rearrangement joins TRBV12-3 or TRBV12-4 to TRBJ1-6; no clear D gene. The V end lost 7 bases, the J end lost 9 bases, and 13 bases lay between the germline ends. The CDR3 loop spans 13 amino acids. The CDR3 bases are TGTGCCAGCAAAGTGGGGTGGGGTTCACCCCTCCACTTT. Translation: CASKVGWGSPLHF.

This clone appeared a few times. The chain couples TRBV7-3 to TRBJ2-1; tentative D call: TRBD2 (6 bases). V was trimmed by 8 bases and J by 5 bases, leaving 19 bases between them. CDR1 and CDR2 (germline): SGHTA, FQGTGA. The CDR3 is 15 residues long. For the CDR3, the DNA is TGTGCCAGCGTGGAAACCTGGAGGGCCCACAATGAGCAGTTCTTC. Protein product: CASVETWRAHNEQFF.